The 13 T cell receptor beta chains presented below share a single source sample, sequenced in a study of blood T cell repertoires in COVID-19. TCRdb's table, derived via immunoSEQ multiplex PCR, lists solely in-frame clones and lacks some. The repertoire holds a few hundred thousand clones, with around 87% as singletons. The sample consisted of PBMCs or T cells enriched from blood (not recorded which). Every receptor here comes from a woman younger than 30 with acute COVID-19.

The chain has TRBV4-2 and TRBJ2-7; the match to TRBD2 covers 12 bases. The germline V gene encodes CDR1 LGHNA and CDR2 YNFKEQ. The CDR3 is 18 amino acids. Unmatched junction bases numbered 12, after V lost 2 bases and J lost 4 bases. The CDR3, as DNA: TGTGCCAGCAGCCAAACATCCATCCCGGGACTAGCGGGTTACGAGCAGTACTTC. Protein: CASSQTSIPGLAGYEQYF.

This chain connects TRBV10-3 to TRBJ2-7; D not resolved. CDR3 size: 14 residues. Trimming took off 0 bases at V and 2 bases at J, with 8 bases between the two ends. Germline V gives CDR1 ENHRY, CDR2 SYGVKD. The chain's CDR3 is CAISESAPTYEQYF. The DNA of the CDR3 is TGTGCCATCAGTGAGTCAGCCCCTACCTACGAGCAGTACTTC.

A few counts support this clone. The genes are TRBV6-2 or TRBV6-3 and TRBJ2-5; 9 bases are shared with TRBD1. V lost 4 bases, J lost 6 bases, and 12 bases stayed unmatched. The germline CDR1 and CDR2 sequences are MNHEY and SVGEGT. This CDR3 spans 16 amino acids. This CDR3 is CASSSPYRDRAKTQYF. The CDR3, as DNA: TGTGCCAGCAGTTCACCGTACCGGGACAGGGCGAAGACCCAGTACTTC.

This clone was seen just once. The chain recombines TRBV11-2 with TRBJ2-1; 13 bases line up with TRBD2. This CDR3 is built from 16 residues. Germline CDR1 and CDR2: SGHAT and FQNNGV. With 2 bases clipped from V and 9 bases from J, the junction kept 7 bases outside the gene matches. As DNA, the CDR3 is TGTGCCAGCAGCTTATCCCGGACTAGCGGGAGTAGTGAGCAGTTCTTC. It codes for CASSLSRTSGSSEQFF.

V usage is TRBV19 and J usage is TRBJ1-1; perhaps TRBD1 as D (6 bases). Germline loops: CDR1 LNHDA, CDR2 SQIVND (reference sequence). This CDR3 has 18 residues. Deletions cut 6 bases from V and 1 base from J, with 24 bases between. Here the CDR3 reads CASRPIDWTATENTEAFF. The CDR3 bases are TGTGCCAGTAGACCCATTGATTGGACAGCGACCGAGAACACTGAAGCTTTCTTT.

This sequence joins TRBV23-1 and TRBJ1-5; possible D gene TRBD1, 6 bases. TRBV23-1 has ORF status, its function being uncertain. V was cut by 0 bases and J by 2 bases, with 17 bases left in between. The CDR3 is made up of 18 amino acids. CDR3 loop: CASSQSGRGGRGNQPQHF. DNA of the CDR3: TGCGCCAGCAGTCAATCCGGCCGAGGGGGTCGGGGCAATCAGCCCCAGCATTTT.

This clone was seen once. The J gene is TRBJ1-1, the V gene TRBV18, with TRBD1 as a possible D gene (5 bases). The CDR3 runs to 15 residues. From germline, CDR1 is KGHSH and CDR2 LQKENI. The V end was cut by 3 bases, the J end by 1 base, with 12 bases between. The CDR3 DNA sequence: TGTGCCAGCTCACCGAACAGGCCACCGAACACTGAAGCTTTCTTT. Translated, it gives CASSPNRPPNTEAFF. The full variable domain, in which reference TRBV18 and TRBJ1-1 provide the parts outside the CDR3, is NAGVMQNPRHLVRRRGQEARLRCSPMKGHSHVYWYRQLPEEGLKFMVYLQKENIIDESGMPKERFSAEFPKEGPSILRIQQVVRGDSAAYFCASSPNRPPNTEAFFGQGTRLTVV.

This clone appeared a few times. The V gene is TRBV13, the J gene TRBJ2-7, with D unresolved. This CDR3 has 14 residues. Germline assignment: CDR1 PRHDT and CDR2 FYEKMQ (reference sequence). With 5 bases removed from V and 0 bases from J, the gap between germline ends came to 11 bases. The CDR3 nucleotides read TGTGCCAGCAGCCTCAGCGTTTCCTCCTACGAGCAGTACTTC. This encodes CASSLSVSSYEQYF.

This chain uses TRBV6-2 or TRBV6-3 with TRBJ2-7; a possible D gene is TRBD1 (5 bases). The CDR3 is made up of 13 amino acids. The germline V gene has CDR1 MNHEY and CDR2 SVGEGT. Trimming cost V 3 bases and J 3 bases, with 9 bases left between them. CDR3 in amino acids: CASSYRQSYEQYF. CDR3 sequence (DNA): TGTGCCAGCAGTTATCGACAGAGCTACGAGCAGTACTTC.

The chain has TRBV7-8 and TRBJ1-1; D unresolved. The V and J ends lost 1 base and 5 bases respectively, with 5 bases between them. Germline assignment: CDR1 SGHVS and CDR2 FQNEAQ. This CDR3 is built from 12 residues. CDR3 nucleotides: TGTGCCAGCAGCTTAGTTCGGACTGAAGCTTTCTTT. It yields the protein CASSLVRTEAFF. Full variable domain (rest looked up from reference TRBV7-8 and TRBJ1-1): GAGVSQSPRYKVAKRGQDVALRCDPISGHVSLFWYQQALGQGPEFLTYFQNEAQLDKSGLPSDRFFAERPEGSVSTLKIQRTQQEDSAVYLCASSLVRTEAFFGQGTRLTVV.

The chain recombines TRBV10-2 with TRBJ1-2; D unclear. Germline V lookup: CDR1 WSHSY, CDR2 SAAADI. There are 18 residues in the CDR3. The ends were cut back, 1 base at V and 2 bases at J, with 20 bases in the middle. The CDR3 DNA reads as TGCGCCAGCAGTGAGTTCCTACCCCGCGGGTCCCGAAACTATGGCTACACCTTC. This sequence encodes CASSEFLPRGSRNYGYTF.

This sequence joins TRBV19 and TRBJ1-1; a weak D match, TRBD1 (5 bases). Germline V gene lookup returns CDR1 LNHDA and CDR2 SQIVND (reference sequence). V was clipped by 5 bases and J by 8 bases, with 15 bases between them. The CDR3 loop spans 13 amino acids. The chain's CDR3 is CASSAGQSREAFF. CDR3 bases: TGTGCCAGTAGTGCGGGGCAATCAAGGGAAGCTTTCTTT.

CDR3 DNA: TGCGCGAGGGTATTCGGAAACACCATATATTTT. As protein: CARVFGNTIYF. This chain joins TRBV20-1 and TRBJ1-3; no firm D call. From germline, CDR1 is DFQATT and CDR2 SNEGSKA (reference sequence). The CDR3 sequence is 11 residues long.